This TCR beta chain was captured in a study of technical replicates of blood from a handful of donors. V lost 3 bases, J lost 4 bases, and 4 bases stayed unmatched. The CDR3 is 15 residues long. Germline CDR1 reads MNHEY; CDR2 reads SVGAGI. The assay was immunoSEQ multiplex PCR, and TCRdb's table has in-frame clones only and misses some. This table has 75,000 to 85,000 clones, roughly 95% appearing once. Sequencing was carried out using T cells isolated from PBMCs. The chain is built from TRBV6-5 and TRBJ2-7; TRBD1 matches 12 bases. This clonotype was obtained from a human donor in good health. This chain's CDR3 is CASSYGGQGAYEQYF. The CDR3 DNA reads as TGTGCCAGCAGTTATGGGGGACAGGGGGCTTACGAGCAGTACTTC.